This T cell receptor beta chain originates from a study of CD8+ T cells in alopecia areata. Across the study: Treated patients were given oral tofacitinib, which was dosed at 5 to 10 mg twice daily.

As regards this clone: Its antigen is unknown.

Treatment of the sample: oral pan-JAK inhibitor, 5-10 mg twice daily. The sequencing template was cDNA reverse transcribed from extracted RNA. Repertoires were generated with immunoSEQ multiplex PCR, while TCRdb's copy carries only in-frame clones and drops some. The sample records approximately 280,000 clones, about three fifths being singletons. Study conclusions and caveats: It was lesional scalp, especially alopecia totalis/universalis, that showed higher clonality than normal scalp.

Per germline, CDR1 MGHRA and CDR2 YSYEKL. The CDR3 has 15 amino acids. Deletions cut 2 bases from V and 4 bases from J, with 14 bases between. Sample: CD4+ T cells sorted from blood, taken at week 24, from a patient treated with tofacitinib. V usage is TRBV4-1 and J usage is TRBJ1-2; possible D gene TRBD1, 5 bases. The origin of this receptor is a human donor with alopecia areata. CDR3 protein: CASSQLRQLPYGYTF. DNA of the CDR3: TGCGCCAGCAGCCAACTCCGACAGCTACCCTATGGCTACACCTTC.